The present TCR beta chain was sequenced within a study of radiotherapy plus CTLA-4 blockade in lung cancer. Study-wide background: Disease control was seen in 31% of patients, objective responses in 15% to 20%.

The CDR3 is made up of 14 amino acids. The ends lost 5 bases at V and 6 bases at J; junction bases unmatched: 6. Germline loops: CDR1 LNHNV, CDR2 YYDKDF (reference sequence). Using immunoSEQ multiplex PCR, the repertoire was profiled, and TCRdb retains in-frame clones only, with some absent. The table includes under 55,000 clones, about 81% detected once. This TCR derives from a human donor with non-small cell lung cancer who had stable disease on radiotherapy plus ipilimumab. The genes are TRBV15 and TRBJ2-7, with TRBD2 identical over 11 bases. This specimen was peripheral blood, taken from a patient treated with radiotherapy plus ipilimumab. CDR3 DNA: TGTGCCACCAGCTACACTAGCGGGAGTCGCGAGCAGTACTTC. Protein: CATSYTSGSREQYF.